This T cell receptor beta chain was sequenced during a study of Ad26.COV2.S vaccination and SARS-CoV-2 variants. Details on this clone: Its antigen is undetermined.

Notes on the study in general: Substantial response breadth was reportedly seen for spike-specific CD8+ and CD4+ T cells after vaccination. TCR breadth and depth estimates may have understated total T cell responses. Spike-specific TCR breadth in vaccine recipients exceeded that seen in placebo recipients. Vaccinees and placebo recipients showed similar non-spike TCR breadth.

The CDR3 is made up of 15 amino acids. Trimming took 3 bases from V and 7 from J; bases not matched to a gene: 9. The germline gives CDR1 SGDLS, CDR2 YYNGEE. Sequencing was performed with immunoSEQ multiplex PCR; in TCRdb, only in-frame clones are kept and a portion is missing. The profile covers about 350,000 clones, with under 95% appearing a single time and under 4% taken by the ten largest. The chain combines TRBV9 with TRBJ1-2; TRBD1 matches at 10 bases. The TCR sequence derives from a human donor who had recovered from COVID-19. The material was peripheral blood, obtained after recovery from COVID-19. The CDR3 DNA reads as TGTGCCAGCAGCGAAACCGGGACAGGGGTGGGTGGCTACACCTTC. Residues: CASSETGTGVGGYTF. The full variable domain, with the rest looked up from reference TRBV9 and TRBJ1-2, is DSGVTQTPKHLITATGQRVTLRCSPRSGDLSVYWYQQSLDQGLQFLIQYYNGEERAKGNILERFSAQQFPDLHSELNLSSLELGDSALYFCASSETGTGVGGYTFGSGTRLTVV.